Listed here is a single TCR beta chain. These data come from a study of blood T cell repertoires in COVID-19. The wider study: Sites in the United States, Italy and Spain provided acute and convalescent COVID-19 samples. T cells, B-cell-depleted T cells, or PBMCs supplied cDNA or gDNA.

This CDR3 comprises 14 residues. V lost 6 bases to trimming and J lost 4 bases; unmatched junction nucleotides: 4. The germline V gene encodes CDR1 MRHNA and CDR2 SNTAGT. TCRdb keeps only in-frame clones here, not all; method: immunoSEQ multiplex PCR. The sample yields roughly 290,000 clones, 70% to 90% seen once. The gene calls are TRBV6-4 and TRBJ2-2, with TRBD1 matching 8 bases. The sample consisted of PBMCs or T cells enriched from blood (not recorded which). The sequence derives from a woman under 40 who had recovered from COVID-19. The CDR3 here is CASREDRATGELFF. The CDR3 DNA follows: TGTGCCAGCAGGGAGGACAGGGCCACCGGGGAGCTGTTTTTT.